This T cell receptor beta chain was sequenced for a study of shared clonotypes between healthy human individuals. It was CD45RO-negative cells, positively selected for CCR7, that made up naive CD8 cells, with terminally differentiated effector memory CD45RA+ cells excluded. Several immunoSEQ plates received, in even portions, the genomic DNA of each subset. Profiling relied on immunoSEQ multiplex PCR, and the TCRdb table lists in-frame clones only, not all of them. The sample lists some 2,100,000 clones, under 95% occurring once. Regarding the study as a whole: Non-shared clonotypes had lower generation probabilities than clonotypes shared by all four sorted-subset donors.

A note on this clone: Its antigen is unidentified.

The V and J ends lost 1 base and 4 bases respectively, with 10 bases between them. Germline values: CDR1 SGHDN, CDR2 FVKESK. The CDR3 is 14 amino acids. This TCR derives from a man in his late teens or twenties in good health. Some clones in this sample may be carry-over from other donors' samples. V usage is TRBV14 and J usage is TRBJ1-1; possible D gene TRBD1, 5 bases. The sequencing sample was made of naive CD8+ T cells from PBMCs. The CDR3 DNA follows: TGTGCCAGCAGCCAAGTCGGGGGTCCCACTGAAGCTTTCTTT. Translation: CASSQVGGPTEAFF. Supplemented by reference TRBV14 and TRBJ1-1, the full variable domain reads EAGVTQFPSHSVIEKGQTVTLRCDPISGHDNLYWYRRVMGKEIKFLLHFVKESKQDESGMPNNRFLAERTGGTYSTLKVQPAELEDSGVYFCASSQVGGPTEAFFGQGTRLTVV.